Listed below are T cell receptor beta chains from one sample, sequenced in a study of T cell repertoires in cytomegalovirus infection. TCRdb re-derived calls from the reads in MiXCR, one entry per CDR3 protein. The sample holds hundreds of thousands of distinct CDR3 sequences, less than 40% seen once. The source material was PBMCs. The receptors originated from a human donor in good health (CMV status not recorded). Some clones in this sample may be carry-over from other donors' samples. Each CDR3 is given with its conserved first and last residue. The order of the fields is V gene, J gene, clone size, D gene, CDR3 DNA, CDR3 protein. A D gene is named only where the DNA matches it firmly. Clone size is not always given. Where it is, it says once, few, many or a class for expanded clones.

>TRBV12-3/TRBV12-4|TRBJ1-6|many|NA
TGTGCCAGCAGTTTCTCGGGAGAGCAACCCCTCCACTTT
CASSFSGEQPLHF
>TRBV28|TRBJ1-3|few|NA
TGTGCCAGCAGTTACCCTACAGTCTCTGGAAACACCATATATTTT
CASSYPTVSGNTIYF
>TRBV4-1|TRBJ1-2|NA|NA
TGCGCCAGCAGCGAAGGCCCTTGGCAGAAACTCTATGGCTACACCTTC
CASSEGPWQKLYGYTF
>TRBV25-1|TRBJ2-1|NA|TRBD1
TGTGCCAGCAGTCCCGGACAGGGGATCGATGAGCAGTTCTTC
CASSPGQGIDEQFF
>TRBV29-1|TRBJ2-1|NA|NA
TGCAGCGTCGGCGGAGCTGAGGGCCACTCCTACAATGAGCAGTTCTTC
CSVGGAEGHSYNEQFF
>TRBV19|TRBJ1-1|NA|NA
TGTGCCAGTAATACAGGGACGAACAATGAAGCTTTCTTT
CASNTGTNNEAFF
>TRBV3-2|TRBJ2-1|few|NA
TGTGCCAGCAGCCTAATACGCGGGGGGTTGAATGAGCAGTTCTTC
CASSLIRGGLNEQFF
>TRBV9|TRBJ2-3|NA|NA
TGTGCCAGCAGCGTAGGGGTCCGCCCCAGCACAGATACGCAGTATTTT
CASSVGVRPSTDTQYF
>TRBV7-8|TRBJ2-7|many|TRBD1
TGTGCCAGCAGCTTACACAGGGGCCACTACGAGCAGTACTTC
CASSLHRGHYEQYF
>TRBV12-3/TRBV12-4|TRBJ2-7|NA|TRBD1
TGTGCCAGCAGCAGAAAGGGACAGGGCTCCTACGAGCAGTACTTC
CASSRKGQGSYEQYF